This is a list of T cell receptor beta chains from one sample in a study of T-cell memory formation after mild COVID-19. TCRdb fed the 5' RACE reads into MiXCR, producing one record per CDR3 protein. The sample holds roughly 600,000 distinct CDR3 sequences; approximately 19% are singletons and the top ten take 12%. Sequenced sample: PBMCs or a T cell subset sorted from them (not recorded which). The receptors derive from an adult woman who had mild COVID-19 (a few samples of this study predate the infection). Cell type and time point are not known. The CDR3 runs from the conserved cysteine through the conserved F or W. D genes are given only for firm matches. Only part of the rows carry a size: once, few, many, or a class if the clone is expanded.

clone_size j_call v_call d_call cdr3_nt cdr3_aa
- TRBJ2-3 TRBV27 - TGTGCCAGCAGTTCCTTGTATGGGTTCACAGATACGCAGTATTTT CASSSLYGFTDTQYF
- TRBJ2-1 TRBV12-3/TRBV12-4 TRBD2 TGTGCCAGCAGTTTTTGGCTCGGGACTAGTATCCATGAGCAGTTCTTC CASSFWLGTSIHEQFF
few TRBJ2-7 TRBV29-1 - TGCAGTGGGAGGGACAGCCTCTACGAGCAGTACTTC CSGRDSLYEQYF
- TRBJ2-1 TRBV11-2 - TGTGCCAGCAGCTCCGTGAGGGGCAATGAGCAGTTCTTC CASSSVRGNEQFF
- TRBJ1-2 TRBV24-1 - TGTGCCACCAGTGATAGCAGTGCGGGCTATGGCTACACCTTC CATSDSSAGYGYTF
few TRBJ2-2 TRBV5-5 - TGTGCCAGCAGCTTGGCCTCCAACACCGGGGAGCTGTTTTTT CASSLASNTGELFF
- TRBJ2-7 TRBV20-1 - TGCAGTGCTAGACGGGTTTACGAGCAGTACTTC CSARRVYEQYF
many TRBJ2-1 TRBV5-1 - TGCGCCAGCAGCTTGTCGAGACGAGAGCAGTTCTTC CASSLSRREQFF
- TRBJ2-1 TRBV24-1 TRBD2 TGTGCCACCAGTGATTTAGGGCTAGCGGGTAGCAATGAGCAGTTCTTC CATSDLGLAGSNEQFF
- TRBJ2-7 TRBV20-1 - TGCAGTGCTAGGGGAGCCGTCTTAGAGGAGCAGTACTTC CSARGAVLEEQYF
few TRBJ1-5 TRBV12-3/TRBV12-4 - TGTGCCAGCAGCCCATCGCAGACTTTTAATCAGCCCCAGCATTTT CASSPSQTFNQPQHF
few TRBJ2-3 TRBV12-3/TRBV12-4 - TGTGCCAGCAGTTTTGGGGTCCCAGATACGCAGTATTTT CASSFGVPDTQYF
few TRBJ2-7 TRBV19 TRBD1 TGTGCCAGTAGTACAGGGGGCCAGCAGTACTTC CASSTGGQQYF
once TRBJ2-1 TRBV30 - TGTGCCTGGAGTGTTGGGGCCTACAATGAGCAGTTCTTC CAWSVGAYNEQFF
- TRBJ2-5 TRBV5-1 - TGCGCCAGCAGCCAAGAGGGGCGACGGTACCAAGAGACCCAGTACTTC CASSQEGRRYQETQYF
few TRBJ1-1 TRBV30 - TGTGCCTGGGACGGGGGGCCGAACACTGAAGCTTTCTTT CAWDGGPNTEAFF
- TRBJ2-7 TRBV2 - TGTGCCAGCACTACCACCACGTCCTCCTACGAGCAGTACTTC CASTTTTSSYEQYF
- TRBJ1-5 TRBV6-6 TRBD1 TGTGCCAGCAGTATACAGGGGTCGAAGAATCAGCCCCAGCATTTT CASSIQGSKNQPQHF
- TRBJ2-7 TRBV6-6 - TGTGCCAGTAGGCCTCGGGGGCCCTACGAGCAGTACTTC CASRPRGPYEQYF
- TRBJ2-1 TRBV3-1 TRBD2 TGTGCCAGCAGCTCCGTGGAGCGGGGGGGATACAATGAGCAGTTCTTC CASSSVERGGYNEQFF
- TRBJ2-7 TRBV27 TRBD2 TGTGCCAGCAGCCACTCTAGCGGCCGAACCTACGAGCAGTACTTC CASSHSSGRTYEQYF
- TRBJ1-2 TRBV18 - TGTGCCAGCTCAAGTCAGGTTCCGAGGTCGGGCTACACCTTC CASSSQVPRSGYTF
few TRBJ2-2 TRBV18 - TGTGCCAGCTCACCCTTGGAACAGACAGGAGCGAACACCGGGGAGCTGTTTTTT CASSPLEQTGANTGELFF
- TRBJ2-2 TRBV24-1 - TGTGCCACCAGTGCTCTATCGGGGAGCACCGGGGAGCTGTTTTTT CATSALSGSTGELFF
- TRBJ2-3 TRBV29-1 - TGCAGCGTTGAAGATAACCGGATCGGATCAGATACGCAGTATTTT CSVEDNRIGSDTQYF
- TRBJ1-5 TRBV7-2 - TGTGCCAGCAGCTCCTCTGGGGTGGGTGGGGATCAGCCCCAGCATTTT CASSSSGVGGDQPQHF
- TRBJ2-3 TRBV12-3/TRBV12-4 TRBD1 TGTGCCAGCAGTCGACAGGGATTAGGGACAGATACGCAGTATTTT CASSRQGLGTDTQYF
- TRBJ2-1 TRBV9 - TGTGCCAGCAGCGTAGGGGGTCTCGATGAGCAGTTCTTC CASSVGGLDEQFF
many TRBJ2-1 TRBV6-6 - TGTGCCAGCACAATAGCGGCCTCAGGGAATGAGCAGTTCTTC CASTIAASGNEQFF
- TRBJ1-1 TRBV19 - TGTGCCAGTAGTATAGGCAGGGTGGGCACTGAAGCTTTCTTT CASSIGRVGTEAFF
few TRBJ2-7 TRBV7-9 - TGTGCCAGCAGCTTATCGGTAGCCTACGAGCAGTACTTC CASSLSVAYEQYF
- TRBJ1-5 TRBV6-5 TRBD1 TGTGCCAGCAGTTATTCATCGGACAGGTCCAATCAGCCCCAGCATTTT CASSYSSDRSNQPQHF
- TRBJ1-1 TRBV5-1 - TGCGCCAGCAGCTTGTTGGCTACCGCACCGGAAACTGAAGCTTTCTTT CASSLLATAPETEAFF
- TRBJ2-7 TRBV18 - TGTGCCAGCTCACCAAAAAGCCTCTACGAGCAGTACTTC CASSPKSLYEQYF
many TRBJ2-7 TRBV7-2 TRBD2 TGTGCCAGCAGCTTCCCTAGCGGGATCTCTGGGGAGCAGTACTTC CASSFPSGISGEQYF
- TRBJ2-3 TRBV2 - TGTGCCGTTCGGGGGTCGAGCACAGATACGCAGTATTTT CAVRGSSTDTQYF
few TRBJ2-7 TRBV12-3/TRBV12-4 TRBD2 TGTGCCAGCAGTTGGGGGGGTGACTACGAGCAGTACTTC CASSWGGDYEQYF
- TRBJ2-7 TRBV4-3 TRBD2 TGCGCCAGCAGCCAAGATGCGGGGGGAGGGTTTTGCGAGCAGTACTTC CASSQDAGGGFCEQYF
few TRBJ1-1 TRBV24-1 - TGTGCCACCGGTTCTAGCTCTGAAGCTTTCTTT CATGSSSEAFF
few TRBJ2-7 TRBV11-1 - TGTGCCAGCAGCAGTACTAGTTTCGACGAGCAGTACTTC CASSSTSFDEQYF
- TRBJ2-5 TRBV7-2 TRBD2 TGTGCCAGCAGCATCGGACTAGCGGGAGCAGGAGAGACCCAGTACTTC CASSIGLAGAGETQYF
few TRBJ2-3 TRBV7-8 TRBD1 TGTGCCAGCAGCCAGAAGCGGACAGGGGGCGAGGGAGATACGCAGTATTTT CASSQKRTGGEGDTQYF
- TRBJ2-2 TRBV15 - TGTGCCACCAGCAGAGATCTCCCAGGGGCAATCACCGGGGAGCTGTTTTTT CATSRDLPGAITGELFF
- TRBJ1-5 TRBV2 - TGTGCCAGCAGTGAGGGGAAGACTGTAGGACCCAGTCAGCCCCAGCATTTT CASSEGKTVGPSQPQHF
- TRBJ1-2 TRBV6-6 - TGTGCCAGCAGTTTAACGGTTGGGGGCGCGGACTATGGCTACACCTTC CASSLTVGGADYGYTF
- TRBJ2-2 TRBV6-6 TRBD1 TGTGCCAGCAGTCCCGCCCGGACAGGGCCAACTAACACCGGGGAGCTGTTTTTT CASSPARTGPTNTGELFF
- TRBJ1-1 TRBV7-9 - TGTGCCAGCAGCCAAGTGGGACCGAAGGACACTGAAGCTTTCTTT CASSQVGPKDTEAFF
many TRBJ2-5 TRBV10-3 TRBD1 TGTGCCATCAGGGGGACAGAAGAAGAGACCCAGTACTTC CAIRGTEEETQYF
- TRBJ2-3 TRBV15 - TGTGCCACCAGCCAAGGTAGCACAGATACGCAGTATTTT CATSQGSTDTQYF
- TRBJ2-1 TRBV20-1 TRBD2 TGCAGTGCTAGATTCCAGCGGGGGGACAATGAGCAGTTCTTC CSARFQRGDNEQFF
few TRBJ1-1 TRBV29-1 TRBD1 TGCAGCGTTCGCCGACAGGGGAGTGGAGCTTTCTTT CSVRRQGSGAFF
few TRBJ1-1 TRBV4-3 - TGCGCCAGCAGCCAAGATCCTTCCGTTAGGACAGCTGAAGCTTTCTTT CASSQDPSVRTAEAFF
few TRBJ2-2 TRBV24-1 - TGTGCCACCAGTAACCAGGTGACCGGGGAGCTGTTTTTT CATSNQVTGELFF
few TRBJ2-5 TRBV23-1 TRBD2 TGCGCCAGCAGTCAAAAGGGACGAGCGGGACAAGAGACCCAGTACTTC CASSQKGRAGQETQYF
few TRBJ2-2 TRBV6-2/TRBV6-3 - TGTGCCAGCAAAAACAGGAACACCGGGGAGCTGTTTTTT CASKNRNTGELFF
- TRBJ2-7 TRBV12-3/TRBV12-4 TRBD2 TGTGCCAGCAGTTTTACGACTAGCGGGAGGGCCGAGCAGTACTTC CASSFTTSGRAEQYF
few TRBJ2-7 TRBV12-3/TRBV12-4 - TGTGCCAGCAGTATTCGCACAGGGATCTACGAGCAGTACTTC CASSIRTGIYEQYF
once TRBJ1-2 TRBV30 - TGTGCCTGGAGTGCGGACGGGGGTGGTGGCTACACCTTC CAWSADGGGGYTF
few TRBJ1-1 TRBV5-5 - TGTGCCAGCAGCTTGGTGGTTAGCGTCACTGAAGCTTTCTTT CASSLVVSVTEAFF